The clone carrying this T cell receptor (beta chain) has more than one count but fewer than ten. Trimming left V 5 bases short and J 2 bases short, with 6 bases between. The germline gives CDR1 SGHRS, CDR2 YFSETQ. The length of the CDR3 is 12 residues. This specimen comes from a study of CD8+ T cells in alopecia areata. Across the study: For the treated group, dosing was oral tofacitinib at 5 to 10 mg twice daily.

Stated treatment: oral pan-JAK inhibitor, 5-10 mg twice daily. Reverse transcribed after extraction, RNA yielded cDNA as the sequencing template. Here immunoSEQ multiplex PCR was the method, and the copy in TCRdb shows in-frame clones only, minus some. The table lists hundreds of thousands of clones, more than 30% of them singletons. The receptor was derived from a human donor with alopecia areata. The chain links TRBV5-1 to TRBJ2-3; D unclear. The material sequenced was CD4+ T cells sorted from blood, taken around week 31, from a patient treated with tofacitinib. CDR3 in DNA: TGCGCCAGCAGTGGTGACACAGATACGCAGTATTTT. Translated, it gives CASSGDTDTQYF.